These 10 T cell receptor beta chains were all obtained from the same sample, sequenced in a study of cytomegalovirus exposure and HLA in healthy donors. PCR used 60 Vbeta primers and 13 Jbeta primers. Using immunoSEQ multiplex PCR, the repertoire was profiled, and TCRdb retains in-frame clones only, with some absent. Of about 59,000 clones in the sample, under 80% are singletons; the top ten hold 6.8%. The sample taken for sequencing was PBMCs. Receptor source: a man aged 25 to 40 in good health and CMV-seropositive.

CDR3 in DNA: TGTGCCAGCAGCCCTAGAGGGCGGGGGCCCAGCACAGATACGCAGTATTTT. As protein: CASSPRGRGPSTDTQYF. The chain uses TRBV7-9 and TRBJ2-3; D is possibly TRBD2 (7 bases). V was trimmed by 5 bases and J by 0 bases, leaving 18 bases between them. This CDR3 has 17 residues. Germline CDR1 is SEHNR and CDR2 is FQNEAQ (reference sequence).

The chain couples TRBV11-2 to TRBJ2-5, with TRBD1 matching 7 bases. The J call may be faulty, since TRBJ2-7 better matches the DNA end. The germline V gene has CDR1 SGHAT and CDR2 FQNNGV. The length of the CDR3 is 14 residues. In DNA, the CDR3 is TGTGCCAGCAGCGCGACCGGGACAGTCTACGAGCAGTACTTC. This codes for CASSATGTVYEQYF.

The V gene is TRBV15, the J gene TRBJ1-1, with D uncertain. The CDR3 runs 14 residues. The germline gives CDR1 LNHNV, CDR2 YYDKDF (reference sequence). The V end lost 3 bases, the J end lost 4 bases, and 12 bases lay between the germline ends. The CDR3 sequence: CATSRGQFGTEAFF. CDR3 DNA: TGTGCCACCAGCAGGGGCCAGTTTGGCACTGAAGCTTTCTTT.

The genes are TRBV19 and TRBJ1-2, with D unresolved. The CDR3 has 13 amino acids. Germline lookup yields CDR1 LNHDA and CDR2 SQIVND (reference sequence). V gave up 7 bases and J gave up 2 bases, with 11 bases separating them. The CDR3 nucleotides read TGTGCCAGTAAATCCTCTAGGAACTATGGCTACACCTTC. Translated: CASKSSRNYGYTF.

V is TRBV5-1 and J is TRBJ1-6, with 11 bases lining up with TRBD1. The V gene's germline CDR1 is SGHRS and CDR2 YFSETQ. CDR3 length equals 16 residues. After removal of 4 bases from V and 8 bases from J, the junction contained 8 bases not matched to a gene. CDR3 bases: TGCGCCAGCAGCCCGAGGACAGGGGGCCGGGATTCACCCCTCCACTTT. This encodes CASSPRTGGRDSPLHF.

In this sample, this clone turned up a few times. The rearrangement joins TRBV7-9 to TRBJ1-2, with no clear D. The germline V and J ends were trimmed by 4 bases and 8 bases, with 17 bases remaining between them. The CDR3 loop spans 14 amino acids. Germline values: CDR1 SEHNR, CDR2 FQNEAQ (reference sequence). CDR3 nucleotides: TGTGCCAGCAGCTCCGTCGCAGGCCTCCAGGGCTACACCTTC. As protein: CASSSVAGLQGYTF. Full variable domain (remainder filled in from reference TRBV7-9 and TRBJ1-2): DTGVSQNPRHKITKRGQNVTFRCDPISEHNRLYWYRQTLGQGPEFLTYFQNEAQLEKSRLLSDRFSAERPKGSFSTLEIQRTEQGDSAMYLCASSSVAGLQGYTFGSGTRLTVV.

This chain connects TRBV4-3 to TRBJ1-1, with 7 bases that match TRBD1. Looked up from germline, CDR1 is LGHNA and CDR2 is YSLEER. The V segment lost 2 bases and the J segment 8 bases; nucleotides outside the gene matches: 2. The CDR3 totals 12 residues. The CDR3 DNA follows: TGCGCCAGCAGCCAACAGGACAGGGAAGCTTTCTTT. Its translation: CASSQQDREAFF.

The table lists this clone with a few counts. CDR3 in amino acids: CASSSSVYNSPLHF. CDR3 DNA sequence: TGTGCCAGCAGTTCGAGCGTCTATAATTCACCCCTCCACTTT. V gene TRBV6-5 combines with J gene TRBJ1-6; D not certain. CDR1 and CDR2 from the germline V gene are MNHEY and SVGAGI. The CDR3 covers 14 residues. Trimming removed 4 bases at V and 3 bases at J, with 7 bases between.

This clone was observed a few times. V gene TRBV29-1 combines with J gene TRBJ1-1; D unresolved. This CDR3 is built from 12 residues. V lost 5 bases and J 0 bases, leaving 7 bases between the germline ends. Germline CDR1 and CDR2: SQVTM and ANQGSEA. The CDR3, as DNA: TGCAGCGTTCAGGTATTGAACACTGAAGCTTTCTTT. Its translation: CSVQVLNTEAFF.

The chain links TRBV5-1 to TRBJ2-6; D might be TRBD1 (6 bases). Trimming stripped 0 bases from V and 1 base from J, with 8 bases between. Per germline, CDR1 SGHRS and CDR2 YFSETQ. CDR3 length: 16 amino acids. In DNA, the CDR3 is TGCGCCAGCAGCTTGGGACAGGTTTCTGGGGCCAACGTCCTGACTTTC. As protein: CASSLGQVSGANVLTF.